Listed below are T cell receptor beta chains from one sample, sequenced in a study of PD-1 blockade in classical Hodgkin lymphoma. Profiled with immunoSEQ multiplex PCR; TCRdb holds only in-frame clones, not every one. The sample comprises 75,000 to 100,000 clones, just over 90% of which are singletons, and 2% rests with the top ten. The sequencing here drew on peripheral blood mononuclear cells (PBMCs), taken before the fourth cycle of nivolumab. The receptors were sampled from a human donor with classical Hodgkin lymphoma. Each CDR3 is given with its conserved first and last residue. The D gene is left open where the match is weak. The size entry is marked missing in some rows and otherwise reads once, few, many or a size class.

v_gene	len	j_gene	d_gene	abundance	CDR3nt	CDR3aa
TRBV11-2	11	TRBJ2-1	NA	NA	TGTGCCAGCAGCTTCGCGGTCGAGCAGTTCTTC	CASSFAVEQFF
TRBV27	16	TRBJ1-5	NA	NA	TGTGCCAGCAGTTTATCATTTCGGGGTAGCAATCAGCCCCAGCATTTT	CASSLSFRGSNQPQHF
TRBV27	16	TRBJ1-4	NA	NA	TGTGCCAGCAGATCTGCAGGCCTGGAGCTGAATGAAAAACTGTTTTTT	CASRSAGLELNEKLFF
TRBV6-5	14	TRBJ1-5	NA	NA	TGTGCCAGCAGAAAACCAGGGATTGGGCAGCCCCAGCATTTT	CASRKPGIGQPQHF
TRBV28	15	TRBJ1-5	NA	NA	TGTGCCAGCAGTTTATCCAACGGTGGCAATCAGCCCCAGCATTTT	CASSLSNGGNQPQHF
TRBV9	16	TRBJ2-4	TRBD2	NA	TGTGCCAGCAGCGTATCGGGGGGTCGGTCCAAAAACATTCAGTACTTC	CASSVSGGRSKNIQYF
TRBV25-1	11	TRBJ2-1	NA	NA	TGTGCCAGCAGTGACTACAATGAGCAGTTCTTC	CASSDYNEQFF
TRBV15	14	TRBJ1-2	NA	once	TGTGCCACCAGCAGAGATCTCGGGGGCCGTGGCTACACCTTC	CATSRDLGGRGYTF
TRBV28	15	TRBJ1-1	NA	once	TGTGCCAGCAGTTTATTCAGGGTGGCGAACACTGAAGCTTTCTTT	CASSLFRVANTEAFF
TRBV5-1	16	TRBJ2-5	NA	NA	TGCGCCAGCAGTTCATTACTCAATGGGGCAAAAGAGACCCAGTACTTC	CASSSLLNGAKETQYF
TRBV27	15	TRBJ2-1	NA	NA	TGTGCCAGCAGTTCCCAACGCCCCTCGGGAAATGAGCAGTTCTTC	CASSSQRPSGNEQFF
TRBV29-1	14	TRBJ2-3	TRBD1	NA	TGCAGCGTTGTGGTGACAGGGATACCAGATACGCAGTATTTT	CSVVVTGIPDTQYF
TRBV2	14	TRBJ1-5	TRBD1	NA	TGTGCCAGCAGTGTACAGGGGGCAGGTCAGCCCCAGCATTTT	CASSVQGAGQPQHF
TRBV10-3	14	TRBJ2-3	TRBD2	once	TGTGCCATCAGACGACTAGCGGGTTCAGATACGCAGTATTTT	CAIRRLAGSDTQYF
TRBV6-5	15	TRBJ2-1	NA	NA	TGTGCCAGCAGCTATAGCGGCCCCTCCTACAATGAGCAGTTCTTC	CASSYSGPSYNEQFF
TRBV7-9	12	TRBJ1-2	NA	NA	TGTGCCAGCAGCTTAGCGGACCATGGCTACACCTTC	CASSLADHGYTF
TRBV10-3	13	TRBJ1-1	NA	NA	TGTGCCATCAGTGTCATGGGGGGCACTGAAGCTTTCTTT	CAISVMGGTEAFF
TRBV23-1	16	TRBJ2-1	TRBD2	NA	TGCGCCAGCAGTAAAAGTAGCGGGAGGCCATACAATGAGCAGTTCTTC	CASSKSSGRPYNEQFF
TRBV6-5	16	TRBJ1-1	NA	NA	TGTGCCAGCAGTTACTCGATTACGGCGGAGAACACTGAAGCTTTCTTT	CASSYSITAENTEAFF
TRBV11-2	13	TRBJ1-2	NA	NA	TGTGCCAGCAGCTTAAACGTCCGTGGGGGCTACACCTTC	CASSLNVRGGYTF
TRBV6-5	13	TRBJ1-1	NA	NA	TGTGCCAGCAGTTATCCGTCGAGCACTGAAGCTTTCTTT	CASSYPSSTEAFF
TRBV15	14	TRBJ2-2	NA	NA	TGTGCCACCAGCAGAGAGCAAAGGGCTCGGGAGCTGTTTTTT	CATSREQRARELFF
TRBV5-1	15	TRBJ2-1	TRBD2	NA	TGCGCCAGCAGCTTGGGGGGCGGGAGAGCGAATGAGCAGTTCTTC	CASSLGGGRANEQFF
TRBV5-1	14	TRBJ1-1	NA	NA	TGCGCCAGCAGCCCCGAGGAGCCGAGAAAGGAAGCTTTCTTT	CASSPEEPRKEAFF
TRBV27	13	TRBJ2-3	NA	NA	TGTGCCAGCACCTCTCACCAGAGGGCTACGCAGTATTTT	CASTSHQRATQYF
TRBV14	18	TRBJ1-1	NA	NA	TGTGCCAGCAGCCAAGATACTCGGCAGGGAAGGAGGTACACTGAAGCTTTCTTT	CASSQDTRQGRRYTEAFF
TRBV9	14	TRBJ2-2	NA	NA	TGTGCCAGCAGCGTAGTGGGGTTTACCGGGGAGCTGTTTTTT	CASSVVGFTGELFF
TRBV29-1	13	TRBJ1-1	NA	NA	TGCAGCGTTGTGGCAGATTCGAACACTGAAGCTTTCTTT	CSVVADSNTEAFF
TRBV28	16	TRBJ1-2	TRBD1	NA	TGTGCCAGCAGTTTAGGGACAGGGGGCGCTAGGTATGGCTACACCTTC	CASSLGTGGARYGYTF
TRBV4-1	16	TRBJ2-7	TRBD1	NA	TGCGCCAGCAGCCAAGAAATGAACAGGGGGCGAAACGAGCAGTACTTC	CASSQEMNRGRNEQYF